The present entry profiles one T cell receptor (beta chain) with its context. This clonotype was found a few times. Its specific antigen is unknown. No base qualities exist here, and no much larger clone lies one base off it. The germline V gene specifies MNHEY as CDR1 and SVGAGI as CDR2. Including the terminal cysteine and phenylalanine, the CDR3 comprises 15 residues. Only the CDR3 region is kept as DNA, spanning 45 bases read in frame from base 1. Trimming removed 7 bases from V and 2 bases from J, leaving 15 bases between the germline ends. cDNA was synthesized by template-switch 5'RACE using a primer with a 10-nucleotide random unique molecular identifier that tagged each TCR transcript. Over 160 million TCR-beta sequences, covering 15-18 subjects, were produced in each sequencing run. Total RNA was extracted with the RNeasy kit. Using the KAPA Real-time Library Amplification kit, TCR-beta VDJ regions were amplified with primers for the TCR constant region and the 5'RACE anchor. A first PCR added sample indexes and Illumina adaptors, and a second PCR then raised library yield. After purification with Ampure beads, the TCR product of roughly 650 bp was size-selected on a 2% E-gel SizeSelection system. Library quality was checked on a Bioanalyzer, concentration was measured with Qubit, and libraries were quantified with the Kapa Library Quantification kit before pooling. An Illumina HiSeq 2500 sequenced the libraries paired-end 2 x 150 bp. To increase sequence diversity, roughly 24-32% phiX was spiked into each library pool. The paper's processing steps were these. Quality-filtered reads were processed with the UMI-based MiGEC pipeline, and over 90% of raw TCR sequences were removed by the MiGEC pipeline during error correction. VDJ genes were aligned to IMGT germline references, and each clonotype was defined by a unique CDR3 amino acid sequence together with V-J genes. Clonal expansion, Shannon diversity, and CDR3 relatedness (CalcPairwiseDistances, ClusterSamples) were evaluated with VDJtools, and phylogenetic trees were built with CLCbio workbench. Clones with at least 8 unique UMIs were defined as expanded, with this threshold being based on coefficient-of-variation modelling across technical triplicates. TCRdb redid the processing of the public reads, applying fastp at Q25 and MiXCR, and retained in-frame beta chains. A single entry per CDR3 protein holds the most common genes and DNA from its merged rows. The V and J calls, along with clone size, are taken from TCRdb and not from the paper's own processing. Present in this sample are about 50,000 distinct CDR3 sequences, 10% of which were seen just once. The ten most abundant clones make up about 1.5% of the sample.

The time point tag for this specimen amounts to: longitudinal time-point 1 (baseline). Blood bank volunteers in Maryland, USA served as the healthy controls. Libraries from unsorted PBMCs were made from 2 million PBMCs kept in RNAlater at -80 degrees C until RNA extraction. Peripheral blood was subjected to Ficoll-Hypaque density gradient centrifugation to isolate PBMCs, which were then cryopreserved in liquid nitrogen. The sample originates from a study of neurological immune-mediated disorders (dated 2019 in TCRdb). Broadly, across the study: The study compared peripheral blood TCR-beta repertoires of HTLV-I-associated myelopathy (HAM/TSP) patients, multiple sclerosis patients and healthy controls using UMI-based sequencing. Alongside PBMC samples, the set of some 100 TCR-beta libraries contained longitudinal samples, technical triplicates, and paired CD4+ and CD8+ T-cell subsets that had been sorted. Each longitudinal HAM/TSP and healthy donor was sampled at 3 time-points spaced at about 3-40 month intervals. The cohort comprised roughly 70 subjects: 15 or so HAM/TSP patients, 35 or so multiple sclerosis patients and about 20 healthy controls. Overall study outcomes, separate from this receptor: No identical CDR3 amino acid sequences were shared among expanded clones across subjects, suggesting private TCR-beta repertoires in all groups. TCR clonal expansion was highest in HAM/TSP patients and lowest in MS patients, with MS patients falling below even healthy controls.

This receptor was identified in a woman in her thirties or forties in good health. This chain is built from TRBV6-5 and TRBJ1-5; no D segment can be confidently identified. Material for sequencing was PBMCs. The DNA sequence is given as TGTGCCAGCATGGAGGCGGGAAGCGGCAATCAGCCCCAGCATTTT. It specifies CASMEAGSGNQPQHF.